There are a few counts of the clone carrying this T cell receptor (beta chain). This specimen includes other DNA sequences encoding the same CDR3. Profiled with immunoSEQ multiplex PCR; TCRdb holds only in-frame clones, not every one. The sample has about 50,000 clones; over 85% are singletons. This entry comes from a study of control samples from healthy donors and cancer patients. This CDR3 comprises 16 residues. Trimming pared 0 bases from V and 2 bases from J, leaving 13 bases between. Per the germline V gene, CDR1 is LGHNA and CDR2 is YSLEER. The specimen was PBMCs. This chain uses TRBV4-3 with TRBJ2-5, with no clear D. The TCR originated in a woman between 45 and 65 years old with head and neck cancer. The CDR3 DNA reads TGCGCCAGCAGCCAAGAAGGATTTCCCACGCAAGAGACCCAGTACTTC. It specifies CASSQEGFPTQETQYF.